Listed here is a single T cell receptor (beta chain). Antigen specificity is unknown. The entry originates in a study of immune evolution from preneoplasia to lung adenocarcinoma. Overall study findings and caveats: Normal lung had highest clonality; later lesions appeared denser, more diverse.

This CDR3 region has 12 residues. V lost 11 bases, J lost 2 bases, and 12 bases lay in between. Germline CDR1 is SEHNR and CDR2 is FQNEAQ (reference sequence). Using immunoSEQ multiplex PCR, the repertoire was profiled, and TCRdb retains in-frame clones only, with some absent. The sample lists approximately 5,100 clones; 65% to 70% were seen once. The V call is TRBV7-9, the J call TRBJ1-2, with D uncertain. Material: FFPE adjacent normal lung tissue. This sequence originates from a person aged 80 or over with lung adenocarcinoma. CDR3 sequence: CAGADDNYGYTF. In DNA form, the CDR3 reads TGTGCCGGAGCCGATGACAACTATGGCTACACCTTC.